Following are 10 T cell receptor beta chains from one sample sequenced in a study of blood T cell repertoires in COVID-19. Libraries were prepared by immunoSEQ multiplex PCR; TCRdb keeps only in-frame clonotypes and omits some of them. Seen here are 190,000 or so clones, around 86% observed once, and the top ten hold around 8.6%. Sample: PBMCs or T cells enriched from blood (not recorded which). The receptor set was obtained from a woman younger than 45 who had recovered from COVID-19.

This chain joins TRBV2 and TRBJ2-1; 10 bases agree with TRBD2. This CDR3 spans 15 amino acids. Germline V gene data show CDR1 as SNHLY and CDR2 as FYNNEI. The J segment lost 9 bases and the V segment lost 4 bases, leaving 9 bases of the junction unmatched. CDR3 sequence: CASSGASGSGGEQFF. As DNA, the CDR3 is TGTGCCAGCAGTGGGGCTAGCGGGAGCGGTGGTGAGCAGTTCTTC.

The rearrangement links TRBV3-1 (or the pseudogene TRBV3-2) to TRBJ2-1, with a weak D call TRBD2 (6 bases). This CDR3 spans 13 amino acids. Per germline, CDR1 LGHDT and CDR2 YNNKEL (reference sequence). V was clipped by 4 bases and J by 8 bases, with 12 bases between them. Here the CDR3 DNA reads TGTGCCAGCAGCCGCCCCCCGGGGGATGAGCAGTTCTTC. Amino acids: CASSRPPGDEQFF.

This chain joins TRBV27 and TRBJ2-3; tentatively, D is TRBD2 (5 bases). CDR3 length equals 15 residues. CDR1 and CDR2 (germline): MNHEY, SMNVEV (reference sequence). The V end was cut by 0 bases, the J end by 2 bases, with 9 bases between. The CDR3 DNA reads as TGTGCCAGCAGTTTATCTGGACTTACCACAGATACGCAGTATTTT. Protein product: CASSLSGLTTDTQYF.

The CDR3 DNA reads as TGTGCCAGCAGCTTAAGACTAGCGATTAACAATGAGCAGTTCTTC. Protein product: CASSLRLAINNEQFF. The chain employs TRBV7-2 and TRBJ2-1, with TRBD2 matching over 8 bases. CDR3 length equals 15 residues. Germline trimming cut 2 bases from V and 5 bases from J; bases unmatched to any gene: 5. Germline CDR1 and CDR2: SGHTA and FQGNSA.

The gene calls are TRBV5-1 and TRBJ1-2; D gene uncertain. The V end lost 5 bases, the J end lost 2 bases, and 16 bases lay between the germline ends. Germline lookup yields CDR1 SGHRS and CDR2 YFSETQ. This CDR3 is 15 amino acids long. The CDR3 spells CASRPSVQANYGYTF. The CDR3 coding sequence is TGCGCCAGCAGACCAAGTGTCCAGGCAAACTATGGCTACACCTTC.

The CDR3 DNA is TGTGCCAGCAGCCACAAAGGGACTAGCGGGAGTATCGGGATAGATACGCAGTATTTT. It is translated as CASSHKGTSGSIGIDTQYF. V is TRBV3-1 (or the pseudogene TRBV3-2) and J is TRBJ2-3; TRBD2 agrees at 14 bases. Per the germline V gene, CDR1 is LGHDT and CDR2 is YNNKEL (reference sequence). The junction had 13 bases not matched to a gene; V was cut back by 3 bases and J by 5 bases. The CDR3 runs to 19 residues.

The CDR3 sequence: CASSLYRGTEAFF. Written as DNA, the CDR3 is TGTGCCAGCAGCTTATACAGGGGCACTGAAGCTTTCTTT. The chain joins TRBV7-2 to TRBJ1-1; 7 bases align to TRBD1. The CDR3 extends over 13 amino acids. Germline V lookup: CDR1 SGHTA, CDR2 FQGNSA. The V and J ends lost 2 bases and 4 bases, in that order; junction bases with no gene match: 1.

This clone was seen a single time. The chain joins TRBV19 to TRBJ2-7, with D possibly TRBD2 on 5 matching bases. The V gene lost 5 bases and the J gene lost 1 base, with 12 bases spanning the gap. This CDR3 is built from 14 residues. Germline assignment: CDR1 LNHDA and CDR2 SQIVND (reference sequence). This chain's CDR3 is CASSPSGWSYEQYF. The CDR3 DNA sequence: TGTGCCAGTAGTCCCAGCGGTTGGTCCTACGAGCAGTACTTC.

V and J are TRBV18 and TRBJ1-1, with D hard to call. CDR1 and CDR2 from the germline V gene are KGHSH and LQKENI. This CDR3 contains 14 residues. V lost 1 base, J lost 5 bases, and 11 bases lay in between. CDR3 loop: CASSPLTVGTEAFF. Written as DNA, the CDR3 is TGTGCCAGCTCACCACTAACAGTTGGGACTGAAGCTTTCTTT. Combining the CDR3 with reference TRBV18 and TRBJ1-1 gives the whole variable domain NAGVMQNPRHLVRRRGQEARLRCSPMKGHSHVYWYRQLPEEGLKFMVYLQKENIIDESGMPKERFSAEFPKEGPSILRIQQVVRGDSAAYFCASSPLTVGTEAFFGQGTRLTVV.

In nucleotides, the CDR3 is TGTGCCAGTAGTATCGGTAGCGGCAGCTCCTACGAGCAGTACTTC. This gives the protein CASSIGSGSSYEQYF. The chain is built from TRBV19 and TRBJ2-7; D perhaps matches TRBD2 (6 bases). The germline CDR1 and CDR2 sequences are LNHDA and SQIVND (reference sequence). The CDR3 runs to 15 residues. Trimming cost V 3 bases and J 0 bases, with 12 bases left between them.